What follows describes a single TCR beta chain. The antigen is undetermined. The sample belongs to a study of cytomegalovirus exposure and HLA in healthy donors. Study-level points and caveats: HLA-A and HLA-B allele assignments for most subjects were reportedly predicted accurately using TCR beta sequences. Cytomegalovirus association was assigned to approximately 160 TCR beta chains.

Germline V gene lookup returns CDR1 SGHDT and CDR2 YYEEEE. This CDR3 comprises 15 residues. Unmatched junction bases numbered 11, after V lost 3 bases and J lost 8 bases. The donors comprised healthy bone marrow donors. PCR employed 60 Vbeta and 13 Jbeta primers. In the original analysis: Around 80 million unique TCR beta chains, 9.5 million to 11 million of them shared, were counted by a later analysis. Produced via immunoSEQ multiplex PCR; TCRdb's table is partial and in-frame only. V and J calls plus clone size are reproduced from that table; the DNA served to infer D and trimming. The sample holds roughly 62,000 clones.

The chain joins TRBV5-6 to TRBJ1-2; 9 bases agree with TRBD1. The sequenced material came from PBMCs. The receptor was derived from a male donor in good health and CMV-seronegative. The CDR3 region is CASSSPGQGAEGYTF. CDR3 DNA sequence: TGTGCCAGCAGCTCGCCGGGACAGGGCGCGGAAGGCTACACCTTC.